This entry lists 32 T cell receptor beta chains sequenced from one sample in a study of blood T cells in healthy people across ages. The second PCR ran about 6 to 11 cycles with a sample-barcoded 5' primer and J-beta primers. MiXCR was run by TCRdb on the 5' RACE reads, yielding one entry per CDR3 protein. The sample yields some 1.5 million distinct CDR3 sequences, roughly 27% seen once. The sample taken for sequencing was blood. The receptors stem from a woman aged 30 to 39 in good health.

This clonotype was detected only a few times. The V call is TRBV20-1, the J call TRBJ2-4; D tentatively fits TRBD1 or TRBD2 (6 bases each). Trimming cost V 6 bases and J 1 base, with 13 bases left between them. Germline V gene data show CDR1 as DFQATT and CDR2 as SNEGSKA (reference sequence). This CDR3 has 14 residues. The CDR3 region is CSASRRGAKNIQYF. Here the CDR3 DNA reads TGCAGTGCCAGTAGGAGGGGGGCCAAAAACATTCAGTACTTC.

This clonotype has just one count. The DNA for the CDR3 is TGTGCCAGCAGCTTGTTAACGCCCTACGAGCAGTACTTC. Encoded protein: CASSLLTPYEQYF. This chain uses TRBV5-6 with TRBJ2-7; D unclear. V was pared by 1 base and J by 2 bases, with 7 bases between. The CDR3 extends over 13 amino acids. Germline V gene data show CDR1 as SGHDT and CDR2 as YYEEEE.

This clonotype was observed at least ten times. The V and J genes are TRBV12-3 or TRBV12-4 and TRBJ2-1; D is uncertain. This CDR3 contains 15 residues. V was trimmed by 3 bases and J by 0 bases, leaving 9 bases between them. This CDR3 is CASSFGFSSYNEQFF. The CDR3 DNA is TGTGCCAGCAGTTTTGGTTTCTCCTCCTACAATGAGCAGTTCTTC.

This clonotype was counted many times. This sequence joins TRBV11-2 and TRBJ2-1; no clear D gene. The CDR3 has 12 amino acids. The germline gives CDR1 SGHAT, CDR2 FQNNGV. V lost 6 bases and J 6 bases, leaving 9 bases between the germline ends. The CDR3 DNA sequence: TGTGCCAGCAGAATGGGCACCAATGAGCAGTTCTTC. Residues: CASRMGTNEQFF.

This clonotype was counted at least ten times. V is TRBV4-1 and J is TRBJ1-2, with 8 bases identical to TRBD1. Germline CDR1 reads MGHRA; CDR2 reads YSYEKL. V gave up 1 base and J gave up 7 bases; unmatched junction bases: 5. This CDR3 region has 14 residues. The CDR3 here is CASSQAQGARGYTF. The CDR3 region has the DNA TGCGCCAGCAGCCAAGCTCAGGGGGCGCGTGGCTACACCTTC.

This chain links TRBV5-1 with TRBJ1-4; D may be TRBD1 (6 bases). This CDR3 has 13 residues. CDR1 is SGHRS, CDR2 YFSETQ, per germline. V gave up 0 bases and J gave up 7 bases, with 7 bases separating them. The CDR3 coding sequence is TGCGCCAGCAGCTTGGCGACAGGTGAAAAACTGTTTTTT. Translation: CASSLATGEKLFF.

This clonotype was seen more than once but under ten times. This chain's CDR3 is CSARDVAREYEQYF. The DNA of the CDR3 is TGCAGTGCTAGAGATGTGGCCCGGGAATACGAGCAGTACTTC. V is TRBV20-1 and J is TRBJ2-7, with D perhaps matching TRBD2 (5 bases). CDR1 and CDR2 from the germline V gene are DFQATT and SNEGSKA (reference sequence). With 0 bases removed from V and 4 bases from J, the gap between germline ends came to 13 bases. The CDR3 has 14 residues.

The V call is TRBV5-4, the J call TRBJ2-5, with a possible D match to TRBD1 (6 bases). Germline assignment: CDR1 SGHNT and CDR2 YYREEE (reference sequence). CDR3 length: 14 amino acids. V was clipped by 4 bases and J by 3 bases, with 13 bases between them. Here the CDR3 DNA reads TGTGCCAGCAGCCCCTCCAGGGGAGAAGAGACCCAGTACTTC. Translated: CASSPSRGEETQYF.

This clonotype has more than one count but fewer than ten. This sequence joins TRBV2 and TRBJ1-1; D ambiguous. Germline V gives CDR1 SNHLY, CDR2 FYNNEI. The CDR3 length is 15 residues. Trimming removed 0 bases at V and 5 bases at J, with 13 bases between. The chain's CDR3 is CASSEALGRNTEAFF. CDR3 coding DNA: TGTGCCAGCAGTGAAGCGCTAGGACGGAATACTGAAGCTTTCTTT.

Note on this clonotype: At one end the junction does not follow the germline gene, possibly because of a read error. The J gene is TRBJ2-3, the V gene TRBV15, with D maybe TRBD2 (5 bases). The CDR3 has 10 residues. Germline V gene sequence: CDR1 LNHNV, CDR2 YYDKDF (reference sequence). The CDR3 protein is CTTGRDTQYF. CDR3 DNA sequence: TGTACCACGGGGAGAGATACGCAGTATTTT.

This clonotype was observed a handful of times. The CDR3 protein is CASSLAPRDRAYEQYF. Written as DNA, the CDR3 is TGTGCCAGCAGCTTAGCACCCCGGGACAGGGCCTACGAGCAGTACTTC. The chain carries TRBV7-8 and TRBJ2-7, with 9 bases that match TRBD1. The CDR3 runs 16 residues. The germline V gene encodes CDR1 SGHVS and CDR2 FQNEAQ. With 0 bases clipped from V and 2 bases from J, the junction kept 5 bases outside the gene matches.

About this clonotype itself: A junction boundary mismatches the germline segment, possibly from a read error. J is TRBJ2-3 and V is TRBV6-1; 9 bases map to TRBD1. From germline, CDR1 is MNHNS and CDR2 SASEGT. The CDR3 covers 13 residues. Here the CDR3 reads CASTSTGGDTQDF. In DNA form, the CDR3 reads TGTGCCAGCACTTCGACAGGGGGAGATACGCAGGATTTT.

This clonotype was recorded many times. The chain employs TRBV29-1 and TRBJ2-7, with D unresolved. V lost 3 bases and J 3 bases, leaving 9 bases between the germline ends. The CDR3 is made up of 12 amino acids. CDR1 and CDR2 (germline): SQVTM, ANQGSEA. This CDR3 is CSVDRTNYEQYF. CDR3 nucleotide sequence: TGCAGCGTTGACAGAACGAACTACGAGCAGTACTTC.

There are a few counts of this clonotype. V and J are TRBV21-1 and TRBJ1-5. TRBV21-1 is a recognized pseudogene. The CDR3 consists of 15 residues. The CDR3 DNA reads as TGTGCCAGCAGCAACTGTGGTTATAGCAATCAGCCCCAGCATTTT. Its translation is CASSNCGYSNQPQHF.

The chain joins TRBV6-2 or TRBV6-3 to TRBJ2-4; 10 bases line up with TRBD2. Germline V CDR1 and CDR2: MNHEY, SVGEGT. The length of the CDR3 is 16 residues. V shed 2 bases and J 13 bases; nucleotides not matched to a gene: 14. This CDR3 is CASSYGGAGGPSEQYF. In nucleotides, the CDR3 is TGTGCCAGCAGTTACGGAGGAGCGGGAGGGCCCAGTGAGCAGTACTTC.

Only a few counts were recorded for this clonotype. V gene TRBV12-3 or TRBV12-4 combines with J gene TRBJ2-5, with unresolved D. The CDR3 totals 15 residues. Trimming shortened V by 6 bases and J by 2 bases, and 16 bases separated the two germline ends. CDR3 in DNA: TGTGCCAGCAGCCCCTTGGTGGTCCTTCAAGAGACCCAGTACTTC. This codes for CASSPLVVLQETQYF.

This clonotype was observed many times. This chain joins TRBV7-2 and TRBJ2-1; 10 bases are a match to TRBD2. The germline V gene has CDR1 SGHTA and CDR2 FQGNSA. With V trimmed by 1 base and J by 7 bases, 4 bases remained unmatched. This CDR3 contains 15 residues. The CDR3 DNA is TGTGCCAGCAGCTTAGAACTAGCGGGAAATAATGAGCAGTTCTTC. This translates into CASSLELAGNNEQFF. The whole variable domain, filled in from reference TRBV7-2 and TRBJ2-1, reads GAGVSQSPSNKVTEKGKDVELRCDPISGHTALYWYRQSLGQGLEFLIYFQGNSAPDKSGLPSDRFSAERTGGSVSTLTIQRTQQEDSAVYLCASSLELAGNNEQFFGPGTRLTVL.

This chain links TRBV2 with TRBJ2-1; D unclear. The V end lost 4 bases, the J end lost 7 bases, and 11 bases lay between the germline ends. The CDR3 is made up of 13 amino acids. Germline loops: CDR1 SNHLY, CDR2 FYNNEI. The CDR3 loop is CASSVFEVNEQFF. The DNA of the CDR3 is TGTGCCAGCAGTGTCTTCGAGGTTAATGAGCAGTTCTTC.

The chain has TRBV20-1 and TRBJ2-3, with 12 nucleotides matching TRBD2. CDR3 length: 16 amino acids. V dropped 1 base and J dropped 5; count of bases not matched to a gene: 7. Germline assignment: CDR1 DFQATT and CDR2 SNEGSKA (reference sequence). For the CDR3, the DNA is TGCAGTGCTAGAGCAACGACTAGCGGGGGAGGAGATACGCAGTATTTT. Encoded protein: CSARATTSGGGDTQYF.

This clonotype was picked up a small number of times. V gene TRBV5-1 combines with J gene TRBJ1-1; 8 bases are shared with TRBD1. The CDR3 has 17 residues. Germline lookup yields CDR1 SGHRS and CDR2 YFSETQ. J gave up 10 bases and V 5 bases, and 22 bases lay outside the gene matches. CDR3 amino acids: CASSLHQGAGGGPAAFF. The DNA for the CDR3 is TGCGCCAGCAGTTTACATCAGGGGGCCGGGGGGGGCCCGGCAGCTTTCTTT.

This clonotype has only one observation. The genes are TRBV4-1 and TRBJ1-2; TRBD1 matches 8 bases. The CDR3 totals 16 residues. The trim removed 2 bases at V and 8 bases at J, leaving 13 bases unmatched. The germline V gene encodes CDR1 MGHRA and CDR2 YSYEKL. CDR3 in amino acids: CASSQPREDREGGYTF. CDR3 DNA sequence: TGCGCCAGCAGCCAACCGCGAGAGGACAGGGAAGGGGGCTACACCTTC.

The chain couples TRBV3-1 to TRBJ1-2; D remains unclear. V lost 4 bases, J lost 3 bases, and 15 bases lay in between. Germline V gene sequence: CDR1 LGHDT, CDR2 YNNKEL (reference sequence). The CDR3 covers 15 residues. For the CDR3, the DNA is TGTGCCAGCAGCCCCGGGTCAGTTTCATACTATGGCTACACCTTC. Its protein is CASSPGSVSYYGYTF.

This sequence joins TRBV5-1 and TRBJ1-4; D is uncertain. The CDR3 contains 15 residues. The V end lost 0 bases, the J end lost 5 bases, and 11 bases lay between the germline ends. Germline CDR1 SGHRS, CDR2 YFSETQ. The CDR3 DNA follows: TGCGCCAGCAGCTTGGCCGTCAGCGCCAATGAAAAACTGTTTTTT. Protein product: CASSLAVSANEKLFF.

Ten or more counts support this clonotype. The genes are TRBV24-1 and TRBJ2-7; no reliable D call. In germline, CDR1 is KGHDR, CDR2 SFDVKD. The CDR3 has 9 amino acids. V was pared by 8 bases and J by 6 bases, with 4 bases between. The CDR3 region has the DNA TGTGCCACCAACGGCGAGCAGTACTTC. Amino acids: CATNGEQYF.

The V gene is TRBV5-1, the J gene TRBJ2-5; 14 bases agree with TRBD2. Per the germline V gene, CDR1 is SGHRS and CDR2 is YFSETQ. This CDR3 comprises 17 residues. V was clipped by 4 bases and J by 4 bases; unmatched bases: 9. Written as DNA, the CDR3 is TGCGCCAGCAGCCAGGAGGTGGGGACTAGCGGGAGAGAGACCCAGTACTTC. It yields the protein CASSQEVGTSGRETQYF.

This rearrangement joins TRBV20-1 to TRBJ2-7; a possible D gene is TRBD2 (5 bases). The germline V and J ends were trimmed by 7 bases and 5 bases, with 12 bases remaining between them. This CDR3 has 11 residues. Germline CDR1 reads DFQATT; CDR2 reads SNEGSKA (reference sequence). CDR3 residues: CSVPMEDEQYF. The CDR3 nucleotides are TGCAGTGTTCCAATGGAGGACGAGCAGTACTTC.

The CDR3 sequence: CASSDTGLSSGEQYF. CDR3 nucleotides: TGTGCCAGCAGCGATACGGGCCTATCATCCGGCGAGCAGTACTTC. V gene TRBV9 combines with J gene TRBJ2-5, with no clear D. The end of the DNA is better explained by TRBJ2-7, so the J call may be wrong. The germline V gene encodes CDR1 SGDLS and CDR2 YYNGEE. The length of the CDR3 is 15 residues.

This sequence joins TRBV29-1 and TRBJ2-1, with D perhaps being TRBD1 or TRBD2 (5 bases each). The CDR3 is 15 amino acids. Trimming removed 6 bases at V and 9 bases at J, with 24 bases between. Germline V lookup: CDR1 SQVTM, CDR2 ANQGSEA. This CDR3 is CSVEDKNVWYGEQFF. The DNA of the CDR3 is TGCAGCGTGGAGGACAAAAACGTATGGTACGGTGAGCAGTTCTTC.

A few counts support this clonotype. The CDR3 DNA follows: TGCAGTGCTAGGGGGGGCCCGGGGCTGCATTTT. Protein: CSARGGPGLHF. The chain combines TRBV20-1 with TRBJ1-5, with D tentatively TRBD1 (6 bases). The V end was cut by 3 bases, the J end by 15 bases, with 15 bases between. CDR3 length: 11 amino acids. The germline gives CDR1 DFQATT, CDR2 SNEGSKA (reference sequence).

The J gene is TRBJ2-3, the V gene TRBV7-9; TRBD1 matches 8 bases. The V segment lost 1 base and the J segment 6 bases; nucleotides outside the gene matches: 6. This CDR3 has 15 amino acids. Germline V CDR1 and CDR2: SEHNR, FQNEAQ (reference sequence). The CDR3 loop reads CASSLGQQGEDTQYF. As DNA, the CDR3 is TGTGCCAGCAGCTTAGGTCAACAGGGGGAGGATACGCAGTATTTT.

This clonotype came up a few times. Here the CDR3 DNA reads TGTGCCAGCAGCCCAAAAGCTTTATCTTTCGAGCAGTACTTC. Its protein is CASSPKALSFEQYF. The chain carries TRBV7-2 and TRBJ2-7; D remains unclear. CDR1 and CDR2 (germline): SGHTA, FQGNSA. This CDR3 region has 14 residues. The V gene lost 5 bases and the J gene lost 6 bases, with 17 bases spanning the gap.

Remarks on this clonotype: At one end the junction does not follow the germline gene, possibly because of a read error. CDR3 residues: CASSFDYMETRYF. The CDR3 DNA reads as TGTGCCAGCAGCTTCGACTATATGGAGACCCGGTACTTC. This chain links TRBV7-8 with TRBJ2-5; possible D gene TRBD2, 5 bases. Germline-derived CDR1 and CDR2 are SGHVS and FQNEAQ. CDR3 length: 13 amino acids.